Described below is a single T cell receptor beta chain sequence and its context. The repertoire was sequenced with immunoSEQ multiplex PCR; TCRdb's copy has only in-frame clones and lacks some. Among about 79,000 clones listed, around 95% were seen once. This sample was included in a study of T cell changes during pregnancy in multiple sclerosis. CDR1 and CDR2 from the germline V gene are SEHNR and FQNEAQ (reference sequence). After removal of 7 bases from V and 2 bases from J, the junction contained 16 bases not matched to a gene. This CDR3 spans 18 amino acids. The rearrangement links TRBV7-9 to TRBJ2-7; 11 bases map to TRBD2. This receptor was taken from a female donor in good health, enrolled as a control in a pregnancy study. This specimen consisted of peripheral blood, obtained in the second trimester of pregnancy. The chain's CDR3 is CASTPAQNVAGGTYEQYF. CDR3 bases: TGTGCCAGCACCCCCGCGCAAAACGTAGCGGGGGGGACCTACGAGCAGTACTTC.